The 29 T cell receptor beta chains below all came from one sample that was sequenced in a study of cytomegalovirus exposure and HLA in healthy donors. PCR employed 60 Vbeta and 13 Jbeta primers. Produced via immunoSEQ multiplex PCR; TCRdb's table is partial and in-frame only. This sample carries around 160,000 clones, around 80% of them seen once, and the ten largest clones take more than 8%. Sample: PBMCs. The source of these receptors is a male donor in good health and CMV-seropositive.

This clone was observed once. The chain is built from TRBV5-6 and TRBJ1-4; 7 bases line up with TRBD1. There are 14 residues in the CDR3. The junction had 9 bases not matched to a gene; V was cut back by 3 bases and J by 10 bases. Per the germline V gene, CDR1 is SGHDT and CDR2 is YYEEEE. The CDR3 DNA is TGTGCCAGCAGCTCCGACGGACAGGTCGGAAAACTGTTTTTT. Amino acid sequence: CASSSDGQVGKLFF.

The CDR3 region is CASSFAPSYEQYF. The CDR3 nucleotides read TGTGCCAGCAGTTTTGCGCCCTCCTACGAGCAGTACTTC. The chain joins TRBV27 to TRBJ2-7; D is unresolved. Germline V gene lookup returns CDR1 MNHEY and CDR2 SMNVEV (reference sequence). The V gene lost 3 bases and the J gene lost 0 bases, with 6 bases spanning the gap. CDR3 size: 13 residues.

This clone was seen a single time. J is TRBJ1-2 and V is TRBV4-3; a possible D gene is TRBD1 (5 bases). V was clipped by 3 bases and J by 3 bases, with 11 bases between them. Germline values: CDR1 LGHNA, CDR2 YSLEER. The CDR3 spans 14 residues. The CDR3 DNA sequence: TGCGCCAGCAGCCACCTGGGGGGTCACTATGGCTACACCTTC. Its translation: CASSHLGGHYGYTF.

This clone came up once. The rearrangement links TRBV28 to TRBJ2-7; TRBD1 aligns across 8 bases. CDR1 and CDR2 (germline): MDHEN, SYDVKM. V gave up 6 bases and J gave up 2 bases; unmatched junction bases: 6. CDR3 size: 14 residues. The CDR3 bases are TGTGCCAGCAGGGGTCAGGGGGCGCCCTACGAGCAGTACTTC. Encoded protein: CASRGQGAPYEQYF.

This clone came up a few times. The chain recombines TRBV13 with TRBJ2-3; a weak D match, TRBD2 (6 bases). Trimming took 5 bases from V and 3 from J, leaving 18 bases between them. The germline V gene has CDR1 PRHDT and CDR2 FYEKMQ (reference sequence). The CDR3 is 16 amino acids. The CDR3 sequence: CASSSSLARWTDTQYF. The CDR3 DNA is TGTGCCAGCAGCAGCAGTCTAGCGAGATGGACAGATACGCAGTATTTT.

For the CDR3, the DNA is TGTGCCATCAGTGGACAGAGCTCCTACAATGAGCAGTTCTTC. Translating gives CAISGQSSYNEQFF. The chain carries TRBV10-3 and TRBJ2-1; D might be TRBD1 (5 bases). The CDR3 consists of 14 residues. The germline CDR1 and CDR2 sequences are ENHRY and SYGVKD. Trimming cost V 4 bases and J 0 bases, with 7 bases left between them.

The chain links TRBV30 to TRBJ2-5; 12 positions agree with TRBD2. Germline values: CDR1 GTSNPN, CDR2 SVGIG (reference sequence). The CDR3 loop spans 14 amino acids. The junction had 3 bases not matched to a gene; V was cut back by 7 bases and J by 0 bases. The CDR3 DNA reads as TGTGCCTTTGGACTAGCGGGGTACCAAGAGACCCAGTACTTC. It encodes CAFGLAGYQETQYF.

This chain joins TRBV28 and TRBJ1-5; a weak D match, TRBD1 (6 bases). Trimming took 5 bases from V and 1 from J, leaving 6 bases between them. This CDR3 comprises 13 residues. The germline V gene has CDR1 MDHEN and CDR2 SYDVKM. CDR3 in DNA: TGTGCCAGCAGTGGACAGAGCAATCAGCCCCAGCATTTT. It specifies CASSGQSNQPQHF.

Only a few counts were recorded for this clone. This chain joins TRBV4-1 and TRBJ1-3; TRBD1 matches 8 bases. Germline CDR1 and CDR2: MGHRA and YSYEKL. Trimming at V came to 3 bases and at J to 3 bases, leaving 13 bases not matched to a gene. The CDR3 spans 18 residues. The CDR3 here is CASSQGGQAARDGNTIYF. CDR3 bases: TGCGCCAGCAGCCAGGGGGGACAGGCCGCGAGGGATGGAAACACCATATATTTT.

This chain links TRBV2 with TRBJ2-7; no reliable D call. The CDR3 is 16 amino acids. CDR1 is SNHLY, CDR2 FYNNEI, per germline. Trimming removed 5 bases at V and 2 bases at J, with 19 bases between. As DNA, the CDR3 is TGTGCCAGCAGTCCGCCCCCCAGGAACACACCCTACGAGCAGTACTTC. It codes for CASSPPPRNTPYEQYF.

V is TRBV14 and J is TRBJ2-1; 12 bases map to TRBD2. The V and J ends lost 0 bases and 5 bases, in that order; junction bases with no gene match: 5. The CDR3 is 17 residues long. Germline V gene sequence: CDR1 SGHDN, CDR2 FVKESK. CDR3 nucleotide sequence: TGTGCCAGCAGCCAAGATCAGGGACTAGCGGGCAACAATGAGCAGTTCTTC. Translating it yields CASSQDQGLAGNNEQFF.

This chain joins TRBV28 and TRBJ2-7; D may be TRBD1 (6 bases). Germline V CDR1 and CDR2: MDHEN, SYDVKM. V was clipped by 4 bases and J by 0 bases, with 7 bases between them. The CDR3 sequence is 13 residues long. The CDR3 here is CASSWDISYEQYF. In nucleotides, the CDR3 is TGTGCCAGCAGTTGGGACATCTCCTACGAGCAGTACTTC.

The rearrangement uses TRBV5-1 and TRBJ1-1; 8 bases line up with TRBD1. The CDR3 is 18 amino acids. CDR1 SGHRS and CDR2 YFSETQ come from the germline V gene. Trimming removed 4 bases from V and 5 bases from J; junction bases left unmatched: 19. CDR3 nucleotides: TGCGCCAGCAGCCATAGTTCACTAAGGGGCGGACAGGGAACTGAAGCTTTCTTT. Amino acid sequence: CASSHSSLRGGQGTEAFF. The full variable domain, rest sourced from reference TRBV5-1 and TRBJ1-1, is KAGVTQTPRYLIKTRGQQVTLSCSPISGHRSVSWYQQTPGQGLQFLFEYFSETQRNKGNFPGRFSGRQFSNSRSEMNVSTLELGDSALYLCASSHSSLRGGQGTEAFFGQGTRLTVV.

The V gene is TRBV7-2, the J gene TRBJ2-5, with TRBD1 identical over 8 bases. Germline V gives CDR1 SGHTA, CDR2 FQGNSA. V was clipped by 0 bases and J by 5 bases; unmatched bases: 8. The CDR3 is made up of 16 amino acids. CDR3 nucleotide sequence: TGTGCCAGCAGCTTAGCCGGCAGGGGGCGAAGGGAGACCCAGTACTTC. This translates into CASSLAGRGRRETQYF.

The gene calls are TRBV5-5 and TRBJ1-5; no reliable D call. Germline V gene lookup returns CDR1 SGHKS and CDR2 YYEKEE (reference sequence). Trimming removed 0 bases from V and 0 bases from J, with 7 bases in between. The CDR3 extends over 15 amino acids. Here the CDR3 reads CASSLAVISNQPQHF. The DNA for the CDR3 is TGTGCCAGCAGCTTGGCGGTCATTAGCAATCAGCCCCAGCATTTT.

The CDR3 bases are TGTGCCAGCACCGTGAACACCGGGGAGCTGTTTTTT. It is translated as CASTVNTGELFF. The rearrangement links TRBV28 to TRBJ2-2; D gene uncertain. V was pared by 7 bases and J by 1 base, with 4 bases between. The CDR3 sequence is 12 residues long. CDR1 MDHEN and CDR2 SYDVKM come from the germline V gene.

The chain employs TRBV7-6 and TRBJ2-1; 7 positions match TRBD2. V lost 4 bases to trimming and J lost 8 bases; unmatched junction nucleotides: 5. Looked up from germline, CDR1 is SGHVS and CDR2 is FNYEAQ. The CDR3 totals 13 residues. The CDR3 loop is CASSSTSRYEQFF. The DNA of the CDR3 is TGTGCCAGCAGCTCGACTAGCCGGTATGAGCAGTTCTTC.

CDR3 nucleotides: TGTGCCAGCAGCTTAGCGCGCGACAGTGGGAATGAGCAGTTCTTC. This encodes CASSLARDSGNEQFF. This rearrangement joins TRBV7-6 to TRBJ2-1; tentative D call: TRBD1 (5 bases). CDR1 SGHVS and CDR2 FNYEAQ come from the germline V gene. The CDR3 has 15 residues. V lost 0 bases and J lost 7, with 13 bases in between. Complete variable domain (other parts from reference TRBV7-6 and TRBJ2-1): GAGVSQSPRYKVTKRGQDVALRCDPISGHVSLYWYRQALGQGPEFLTYFNYEAQQDKSGLPNDRFSAERPEGSISTLTIQRTEQRDSAMYRCASSLARDSGNEQFFGPGTRLTVL.

CDR3 amino acids: CASSYIRQGNYGYTF. The DNA of the CDR3 is TGTGCCAGCAGTTACATACGACAGGGTAACTATGGCTACACCTTC. The genes are TRBV6-5 and TRBJ1-2, with TRBD1 matching over 7 bases. This CDR3 spans 15 amino acids. CDR1 is MNHEY, CDR2 SVGAGI, per germline. V shed 2 bases, J shed 1 base, and the junction held 4 bases outside the gene matches.

This chain uses TRBV6-4 with TRBJ1-1; a possible D gene is TRBD1 (6 bases). V was pared by 5 bases and J by 2 bases, with 9 bases between. Per germline, CDR1 MRHNA and CDR2 SNTAGT. The CDR3 covers 13 residues. CDR3 sequence reads: CASSWTVNTEAFF. The CDR3 DNA sequence: TGTGCCAGCAGTTGGACAGTAAACACTGAAGCTTTCTTT.

The chain has TRBV4-1 and TRBJ1-6, with a weak D call TRBD1 (6 bases). Looked up from germline, CDR1 is MGHRA and CDR2 is YSYEKL. The CDR3 extends over 18 amino acids. The ends were cut back, 0 bases at V and 7 bases at J, with 19 bases in the middle. The CDR3 loop is CASSQDREGGWENSPLHF. The CDR3 DNA reads TGCGCCAGCAGCCAAGACCGGGAGGGGGGATGGGAAAATTCACCCCTCCACTTT.

The rearrangement joins TRBV2 to TRBJ1-1; tentative D call: TRBD1 (5 bases). The CDR3 is made up of 15 amino acids. Trimming took 6 bases from V and 4 from J, leaving 18 bases between them. Per germline, CDR1 SNHLY and CDR2 FYNNEI. The CDR3 protein is CASSLRGREGTEAFF. The CDR3, as DNA: TGTGCCAGCAGCCTAAGGGGCAGGGAGGGCACTGAAGCTTTCTTT.

The rearrangement uses TRBV5-1 and TRBJ2-2; 7 nucleotides match TRBD1. The CDR3 length is 17 residues. CDR1 and CDR2 from the germline V gene are SGHRS and YFSETQ. The ends lost 4 bases at V and 5 bases at J; junction bases unmatched: 14. The CDR3 here is CASSQVPSQGQTGELFF. The DNA for the CDR3 is TGCGCCAGCAGCCAGGTCCCCTCACAGGGGCAGACCGGGGAGCTGTTTTTT.

This rearrangement joins TRBV10-1 to TRBJ1-1; D is unclear. CDR3 length: 13 amino acids. Germline values: CDR1 WNHNN, CDR2 SYGVQD (reference sequence). V gave up 3 bases and J gave up 0 bases, with 5 bases separating them. This CDR3 is CASSDQLNTEAFF. CDR3 sequence (DNA): TGCGCCAGCAGTGACCAGTTGAACACTGAAGCTTTCTTT.

The CDR3 spells CASSWGGHNQPQHF. The CDR3 bases are TGTGCCAGCAGTTGGGGGGGCCACAATCAGCCCCAGCATTTT. The chain joins TRBV27 to TRBJ1-5; tentative D call: TRBD1 (6 bases). Germline V gene data show CDR1 as MNHEY and CDR2 as SMNVEV (reference sequence). This CDR3 contains 14 residues. V lost 4 bases and J lost 3, with 10 bases in between.

The chain couples TRBV30 to TRBJ2-1; D unresolved. Trimming shortened V by 4 bases and J by 0 bases, and 13 bases separated the two germline ends. Germline V lookup: CDR1 GTSNPN, CDR2 SVGIG (reference sequence). The CDR3 is 15 residues long. The CDR3 DNA is TGTGCCTGGACCGAAGACTGGAGCTCCTACAATGAGCAGTTCTTC. Translation: CAWTEDWSSYNEQFF.

This clone showed up just a few times. V is TRBV4-1 and J is TRBJ1-5; TRBD1 is a possible D gene (5 bases). CDR1 is MGHRA, CDR2 YSYEKL, per germline. V shed 0 bases and J shed 7 bases, with 19 bases lying between them. CDR3 length: 17 amino acids. Here the CDR3 reads CASSQEGQGWVGQPQHF. CDR3 sequence (DNA): TGCGCCAGCAGCCAAGAAGGGCAGGGCTGGGTTGGGCAGCCCCAGCATTTT.

The chain employs TRBV5-4 and TRBJ1-2; 7 bases map to TRBD1. CDR1 is SGHNT and CDR2 is YYREEE in the germline V gene (reference sequence). CDR3 length equals 15 residues. The junction had 9 bases not matched to a gene; V was cut back by 3 bases and J by 4 bases. The DNA of the CDR3 is TGTGCCAGCAGCTCCACAGGGGCCCCATCCTATGGCTACACCTTC. Translated: CASSSTGAPSYGYTF.

The rearrangement links TRBV18 to TRBJ2-1; D possibly corresponds to TRBD1 (6 bases). In germline, CDR1 is KGHSH, CDR2 LQKENI. The V and J ends lost 0 bases and 13 bases respectively, with 13 bases between them. This CDR3 is 13 amino acids long. The CDR3 DNA follows: TGTGCCAGCTCACCACCGGGACAAGGTAACCAGTTCTTC. Protein product: CASSPPGQGNQFF.